This passage covers 30 T cell receptor beta chains from one sample sequenced in a study of siplizumab effects on memory and regulatory T cells. Data came from immunoSEQ multiplex PCR; TCRdb stores just in-frame clones and leaves some out. The table lists around 100,000 clones, approximately 91% of them singletons, with over 0.12% in the top ten. Specimen: CD4+ T cells sorted from blood. These receptors all come from a human donor in good health.

The chain employs TRBV6-4 and TRBJ1-6; weak D call: TRBD1 (5 bases). Per the germline V gene, CDR1 is MRHNA and CDR2 is SNTAGT. CDR3 length equals 18 residues. Trimming stripped 4 bases from V and 7 bases from J, with 23 bases between. CDR3: CASSVGMGRGDENSPLHF. CDR3 sequence (DNA): TGTGCCAGCAGTGTGGGGATGGGAAGGGGCGACGAGAATTCACCCCTCCACTTT.

V usage is TRBV10-2 and J usage is TRBJ1-2; 9 bases align to TRBD1. V shed 5 bases and J 2 bases; nucleotides not matched to a gene: 6. From germline, CDR1 is WSHSY and CDR2 SAAADI. The CDR3 is 15 residues long. The chain's CDR3 is CASSPDRGANYGYTF. The CDR3 bases are TGCGCCAGCAGTCCCGACAGGGGGGCCAACTATGGCTACACCTTC.

The gene calls are TRBV10-3 and TRBJ1-2; D call uncertain. Germline V gene lookup returns CDR1 ENHRY and CDR2 SYGVKD. V shed 3 bases and J shed 2 bases, with 10 bases lying between them. The CDR3 runs 14 residues. The CDR3 sequence: CAISDPPGNYGYTF. The CDR3 nucleotides read TGTGCCATCAGTGACCCCCCAGGCAACTATGGCTACACCTTC.

The genes are TRBV5-1 and TRBJ2-7; D not resolved. The CDR3 totals 13 residues. Germline V CDR1 and CDR2: SGHRS, YFSETQ. Between the trimmed V and J ends, which lost 6 bases and 4 bases, there was a span of 14 bases. The CDR3 DNA sequence: TGCGCCAGCAAACAGACAAACACTTACGAGCAGTACTTC. It codes for CASKQTNTYEQYF.

The gene calls are TRBV6-6 and TRBJ2-5, with D possibly TRBD1 on 6 matching bases. With the DNA end fitting TRBJ2-7 better, the J assignment may be wrong. Germline-derived CDR1 and CDR2 are MNHNY and SVGAGI (reference sequence). This CDR3 contains 16 residues. In nucleotides, the CDR3 is TGTGCCAGCAGCCCCTCAGACAGGAGTGATTCCTACGAGCAGTACTTC. Amino acid sequence: CASSPSDRSDSYEQYF.

The V and J genes are TRBV7-2 and TRBJ1-2, with a weak D call TRBD1 (6 bases). This CDR3 is 15 amino acids long. Trimming took off 3 bases at V and 3 bases at J, with 14 bases between the two ends. CDR1 and CDR2 (germline): SGHTA, FQGNSA. The CDR3 nucleotides read TGTGCCAGCAGCTTTTACAGGGTGTCCGACTATGGCTACACCTTC. Encoded protein: CASSFYRVSDYGYTF.

The V gene is TRBV5-1, the J gene TRBJ2-2; 8 bases are a match to TRBD1. There are 16 residues in the CDR3. Germline assignment: CDR1 SGHRS and CDR2 YFSETQ. The V and J ends lost 0 bases and 3 bases, in that order; junction bases with no gene match: 4. The CDR3 sequence: CASSLGGQGYTGELFF. Here the CDR3 DNA reads TGCGCCAGCAGCTTGGGCGGACAGGGATACACCGGGGAGCTGTTTTTT.

The V call is TRBV7-2, the J call TRBJ1-5; D call uncertain. This CDR3 comprises 13 residues. The germline V gene has CDR1 SGHTA and CDR2 FQGNSA. Deletions cut 5 bases from V and 6 bases from J, with 11 bases between. The CDR3 region is CASSRSSGQPQHF. CDR3 nucleotide sequence: TGTGCCAGCAGCCGTTCATCGGGTCAGCCCCAGCATTTT.

The genes are TRBV6-1 and TRBJ2-1, with 13 bases lining up with TRBD2. Germline CDR1 and CDR2: MNHNS and SASEGT. The CDR3 loop spans 17 amino acids. Trimming cost V 4 bases and J 0 bases; bases outside gene matches: 3. The CDR3 here is CASSARLAGGSYNEQFF. The CDR3 DNA sequence: TGTGCCAGCAGTGCCCGACTAGCGGGGGGCTCCTACAATGAGCAGTTCTTC.

This chain joins TRBV28 and TRBJ1-2, with TRBD1 identical over 9 bases. The ends lost 4 bases at V and 7 bases at J; junction bases unmatched: 4. The CDR3 is 13 amino acids. The germline V gene has CDR1 MDHEN and CDR2 SYDVKM. CDR3 sequence: CASSSTGGAGYTF. CDR3 nucleotide sequence: TGTGCCAGCAGTTCGACAGGGGGAGCTGGCTACACCTTC.

This rearrangement joins TRBV11-2 to TRBJ2-4, with D perhaps assigned TRBD1 or TRBD2 (5 bases each). The germline V and J ends were trimmed by 1 base and 9 bases, with 13 bases remaining between them. Germline V gene data show CDR1 as SGHAT and CDR2 as FQNNGV. The CDR3 is 14 residues long. CDR3 region: CASSLVNLGVIQYF. CDR3 in DNA: TGTGCCAGCAGCTTAGTAAATCTGGGGGTCATTCAGTACTTC.

The chain couples TRBV11-2 to TRBJ2-2; no clear D. Germline CDR1 and CDR2: SGHAT and FQNNGV. The CDR3 spans 13 residues. The germline V and J ends were trimmed by 0 bases and 7 bases, with 6 bases remaining between them. CDR3 bases: TGTGCCAGCAGCTTAGATCGTCACGGGGAGCTGTTTTTT. It yields the protein CASSLDRHGELFF.

The V gene is TRBV28, the J gene TRBJ2-2, with TRBD1 matching over 10 bases. CDR3 length equals 14 residues. Germline CDR1 is MDHEN and CDR2 is SYDVKM. V lost 7 bases to trimming and J lost 4 bases; unmatched junction nucleotides: 3. In nucleotides, the CDR3 is TGTGCCAGCAAGGGACAGGGGCTCACCGGGGAGCTGTTTTTT. As protein: CASKGQGLTGELFF.

The CDR3 here is CASSGQGAGEQFF. CDR3 bases: TGTGCCAGCAGCGGACAGGGGGCCGGTGAGCAGTTCTTC. The V call is TRBV6-5, the J call TRBJ2-1; 11 bases are a match to TRBD1. Germline CDR1 MNHEY, CDR2 SVGAGI. Losses at the gene ends were 6 bases for V and 9 bases for J; bases not matched to a gene: 4. The CDR3 runs to 13 residues.

Concerning this clone: Within the sample, other DNA sequences also encode this same CDR3. This sequence joins TRBV7-2 and TRBJ2-6; the D call may be TRBD1 or TRBD2 (6 bases each). This CDR3 is 15 amino acids long. Trimming removed 1 base from V and 4 bases from J, with 8 bases in between. Per germline, CDR1 SGHTA and CDR2 FQGNSA. The CDR3 coding sequence is TGTGCCAGCAGCTTAGGGGGGGCAGGGGCCAACGTCCTGACTTTC. It yields the protein CASSLGGAGANVLTF.

The chain is built from TRBV7-6 and TRBJ1-1; weak D call: TRBD1 (5 bases). Germline CDR1 and CDR2: SGHVS and FNYEAQ. This CDR3 region has 16 residues. V was pared by 5 bases and J by 2 bases, with 18 bases between. DNA for the CDR3: TGTGCCAGCAGCACCGGGACGACTCTTCATAACACTGAAGCTTTCTTT. It specifies CASSTGTTLHNTEAFF.

J is TRBJ1-1 and V is TRBV6-5; TRBD1 agrees at 8 bases. CDR1 is MNHEY, CDR2 SVGAGI, per germline. The CDR3 has 13 residues. With V trimmed by 6 bases and J by 4 bases, 4 bases remained unmatched. The CDR3, as DNA: TGTGCCAGCAGCCGAGGACAGGGCACTGAAGCTTTCTTT. The encoded protein is CASSRGQGTEAFF.

This chain links TRBV7-3 with TRBJ2-5, with 11 bases matching TRBD2. Per the germline V gene, CDR1 is SGHTA and CDR2 is FQGTGA. With 2 bases clipped from V and 6 bases from J, the junction kept 5 bases outside the gene matches. The CDR3 length is 15 residues. The CDR3 coding sequence is TGTGCCAGCAGCTTAGGTAGCGGGGGGGCTAAGACCCAGTACTTC. It codes for CASSLGSGGAKTQYF.

The gene calls are TRBV5-5 and TRBJ1-1; D is unclear. V lost 4 bases and J 6 bases, leaving 19 bases between the germline ends. This CDR3 region has 15 residues. The germline V gene has CDR1 SGHKS and CDR2 YYEKEE (reference sequence). The CDR3 reads CASSRSLVRGSEAFF. CDR3 coding DNA: TGTGCCAGCAGCCGTTCTCTCGTACGTGGGTCTGAAGCTTTCTTT.

The J gene is TRBJ2-1, the V gene TRBV6-5; D may be TRBD1 (6 bases). V shed 6 bases and J shed 10 bases, with 16 bases lying between them. In germline, CDR1 is MNHEY, CDR2 SVGAGI. This CDR3 has 13 residues. The CDR3 is CASRTTTRGEQFF. The CDR3 nucleotides are TGTGCCAGCAGAACTACGACGAGGGGGGAGCAGTTCTTC.

The gene calls are TRBV5-4 and TRBJ1-1; 9 bases fit TRBD1. J gave up 3 bases and V 4 bases, and 4 bases lay outside the gene matches. CDR1 SGHNT and CDR2 YYREEE come from the germline V gene (reference sequence). This CDR3 region has 14 residues. The CDR3 loop is CASSLRDRDTEAFF. CDR3 DNA sequence: TGTGCCAGCAGCCTTAGGGACAGGGACACTGAAGCTTTCTTT.

The chain uses TRBV4-2 and TRBJ1-6; D ambiguous. Germline V lookup: CDR1 LGHNA, CDR2 YNFKEQ. Trimming removed 4 bases from V and 8 bases from J, with 15 bases in between. The CDR3 runs 15 residues. DNA of the CDR3: TGTGCCAGCAGCCCCCCACAGAGGGTCGATTCACCCCTCCACTTT. Its translation is CASSPPQRVDSPLHF.

This chain connects TRBV15 to TRBJ1-5; TRBD1 aligns across 10 bases. With 3 bases clipped from V and 5 bases from J, the junction kept 7 bases outside the gene matches. Per germline, CDR1 LNHNV and CDR2 YYDKDF (reference sequence). The CDR3 spans 16 residues. In nucleotides, the CDR3 is TGTGCCACCAGCAGTATCGGGACAGGGGCATATCAGCCCCAGCATTTT. Translation gives CATSSIGTGAYQPQHF.

The rearrangement joins TRBV10-2 to TRBJ1-5; tentatively, D is TRBD1 (5 bases). The V end was cut by 2 bases, the J end by 0 bases, with 8 bases between. CDR3 length equals 15 residues. Looked up from germline, CDR1 is WSHSY and CDR2 is SAAADI. CDR3 protein: CASSETGYSNQPQHF. Written as DNA, the CDR3 is TGCGCCAGCAGTGAGACAGGCTATAGCAATCAGCCCCAGCATTTT.

The J gene is TRBJ2-3, the V gene TRBV7-2, with 9 bases identical to TRBD2. After removal of 1 base from V and 4 bases from J, the junction contained 3 bases not matched to a gene. There are 15 residues in the CDR3. Germline CDR1 and CDR2: SGHTA and FQGNSA. DNA for the CDR3: TGTGCCAGCAGCTTAGGCGGGGGGGTGGCAGATACGCAGTATTTT. Translated, it gives CASSLGGGVADTQYF. The whole variable domain, remainder taken from reference TRBV7-2 and TRBJ2-3, is GAGVSQSPSNKVTEKGKDVELRCDPISGHTALYWYRQSLGQGLEFLIYFQGNSAPDKSGLPSDRFSAERTGGSVSTLTIQRTQQEDSAVYLCASSLGGGVADTQYFGPGTRLTVL.

This rearrangement joins TRBV6-6 to TRBJ2-7, with D perhaps TRBD1 or TRBD2 (6 bases each). Trimming removed 7 bases from V and 6 bases from J, with 13 bases in between. This CDR3 comprises 12 residues. The germline CDR1 and CDR2 sequences are MNHNY and SVGAGI (reference sequence). CDR3 in DNA: TGTGCCAGCAAAGAACAGGGAGGCGAGCAGTACTTC. Translated: CASKEQGGEQYF.

The chain carries TRBV19 and TRBJ2-2; D unclear. The CDR3 covers 14 residues. Per the germline V gene, CDR1 is LNHDA and CDR2 is SQIVND (reference sequence). Between the trimmed V and J ends, which lost 7 bases and 1 base, there was a span of 10 bases. The CDR3 loop reads CASNEQWNTGELFF. CDR3 DNA sequence: TGTGCCAGTAACGAACAGTGGAACACCGGGGAGCTGTTTTTT.

The chain has TRBV6-5 and TRBJ1-2; D is possibly TRBD1 (5 bases). Trimming took off 5 bases at V and 9 bases at J, with 13 bases between the two ends. This CDR3 region has 12 residues. Germline CDR1 and CDR2: MNHEY and SVGAGI. Written as DNA, the CDR3 is TGTGCCAGCAGTATCCAACAGGTCCGCTACACCTTC. This gives the protein CASSIQQVRYTF.

V gene TRBV9 combines with J gene TRBJ2-7; tentative D call: TRBD1 (5 bases). The germline V gene has CDR1 SGDLS and CDR2 YYNGEE. CDR3 length equals 13 residues. Trimming left V 4 bases short and J 1 base short, with 9 bases between. The CDR3 sequence: CASSFRDSYEQYF. In nucleotides, the CDR3 is TGTGCCAGCAGCTTCAGGGATTCCTACGAGCAGTACTTC.

In DNA, the CDR3 is TGTGCCAGCAGCCCGGTCCGTACTTTGAACACTGAAGCTTTCTTT. Translated, it gives CASSPVRTLNTEAFF. V and J are TRBV7-2 and TRBJ1-1, with D unclear. CDR1 SGHTA and CDR2 FQGNSA come from the germline V gene. The germline V and J ends were trimmed by 5 bases and 0 bases, with 13 bases remaining between them. This CDR3 comprises 15 residues.